The 2 T cell receptor beta chains given below trace back to one sample, sequenced in a study of prognosis after radiotherapy for stage I lung cancer. Multiplex PCR in two rounds served to amplify TCR beta CDR3 from genomic DNA. The use of primers specific to each TRBV and TRBJ gene characterized first-round PCR. TCRdb processed the multiplex PCR reads anew with MiXCR; each CDR3 protein has one entry. The sample includes tens of thousands of distinct CDR3 sequences, approximately 38% seen only once; the top ten take about 32%. The sample in question was PBMCs, obtained before or after stereotactic body radiation therapy (not recorded which). The receptors here all came from a donor of 50 years or more with non-small cell lung cancer.

This clonotype was counted once. V gene TRBV19 combines with J gene TRBJ1-2, with a tentative D call TRBD1 (5 bases). Trimming left V 4 bases short and J 9 bases short, with 18 bases between. The CDR3 contains 14 residues. Germline V gene sequence: CDR1 LNHDA, CDR2 SQIVND (reference sequence). CDR3 nucleotides: TGTGCCAGTAGTACTCCGACAGACGTCTTTCGCTACACCTTC. It yields the protein CASSTPTDVFRYTF. The entire variable domain, with the rest obtained from reference TRBV19 and TRBJ1-2, is as follows: DGGITQSPKYLFRKEGQNVTLSCEQNLNHDAMYWYRQDPGQGLRLIYYSQIVNDFQKGDIAEGYSVSREKKESFPLTVTSAQKNPTAFYLCASSTPTDVFRYTFGSGTRLTVV.

The chain employs TRBV12-3 or TRBV12-4 and TRBJ1-3; D not certain. V lost 4 bases to trimming and J lost 1 base, with 8 bases between them. The CDR3 loop spans 14 amino acids. DNA of the CDR3: TGTGCCAGCAGTTCCCTGGGGTCTGGAAACACCATATATTTT. It yields the protein CASSSLGSGNTIYF.